This is a list of T cell receptor beta chains from one sample in a study of T-cell reconstitution after alpha-beta-depleted transplantation in children. MiXCR, applied by TCRdb to the PCR reads, yields one record per CDR3 protein. The sample has hundreds of thousands of distinct CDR3 sequences; over 9.5% are singletons. This material consisted of PBMCs, taken before TCRalphabeta/CD19-depleted stem cell transplant. The receptors here all came from a child aged 2 to 10 with inherited bone marrow failure, due to receive a stem cell transplant. CDR3s include the opening cysteine and the closing phenylalanine or tryptophan. The D gene is left open where the match is weak. A row's size may be missing; if present it is once, few, many or a size class.

.,TRBV4-1,many,TRBJ2-7,CASSPSYTSSYEQYF,TGCGCCAGCAGCCCCTCTTACACATCTTCTTACGAGCAGTACTTC
.,TRBV12-3/TRBV12-4,many,TRBJ2-1,CASSSAGRRFF,TGTGCCAGCAGTTCCGCTGGTAGGCGGTTCTTC
.,TRBV7-9,many,TRBJ2-5,CASSLATAKETQYF,TGTGCCAGCAGCTTAGCGACGGCTAAAGAGACCCAGTACTTC
TRBD2,TRBV7-2,.,TRBJ2-5,CASSFTAGVETQYF,TGTGCCAGCAGCTTCACAGCGGGGGTCGAGACCCAGTACTTC
.,TRBV20-1,.,TRBJ2-5,CSANRRHGQETQYF,TGCAGTGCTAATAGGCGCCACGGGCAAGAGACCCAGTACTTC
TRBD1,TRBV28,many,TRBJ1-1,CASTLVQGAWAFF,TGTGCCAGCACCTTAGTCCAGGGGGCTTGGGCTTTCTTT
TRBD2,TRBV5-4,many,TRBJ2-1,CASSLPSGGSYNEQFF,TGTGCCAGCAGCTTGCCCAGCGGGGGCTCCTACAATGAGCAGTTCTTC
.,TRBV30,many,TRBJ1-1,CAWSSPDRNTEAFF,TGTGCCTGGAGCTCACCGGACAGGAACACTGAAGCTTTCTTT
.,TRBV19,few,TRBJ1-1,CASSETVNTEAFF,TGTGCCAGTAGTGAAACAGTAAACACTGAAGCTTTCTTT
TRBD2,TRBV20-1,many,TRBJ2-1,CSAKAGGPYNEQFF,TGCAGTGCTAAGGCGGGAGGGCCCTACAATGAGCAGTTCTTC
TRBD1,TRBV7-6,.,TRBJ2-1,CASSRRTGVGYNEQFF,TGTGCCAGCAGCCGACGGACAGGGGTTGGTTACAATGAGCAGTTCTTC
TRBD2,TRBV20-1,few,TRBJ2-1,CSARDLRGRASEQFF,TGCAGTGCTAGAGATCTTCGTGGGAGGGCCAGTGAGCAGTTCTTC
TRBD2,TRBV28,.,TRBJ2-3,CAMGRGASGRADTQYF,TGTGCCATGGGCCGCGGGGCTAGCGGGAGGGCAGATACGCAGTATTTT
.,TRBV4-3,many,TRBJ1-1,CASSHRGPTEAFF,TGCGCCAGCAGCCACAGGGGACCCACTGAAGCTTTCTTT
.,TRBV5-6,.,TRBJ2-1,CASSFIGQTNEQFF,TGTGCCAGCAGCTTTATCGGACAGACCAATGAGCAGTTCTTC
TRBD1,TRBV29-1,many,TRBJ1-2,CSVEAWDSPAAGGYTF,TGCAGCGTTGAAGCTTGGGACAGCCCCGCCGCAGGGGGCTACACCTTC
.,TRBV24-1,many,TRBJ2-3,CATSSTDTQYF,TGTGCCACCAGTAGCACAGATACGCAGTATTTT
.,TRBV4-3,many,TRBJ2-7,CASSQEMSSYEQYF,TGCGCCAGCAGCCAAGAAATGAGCTCCTACGAGCAGTACTTC
.,TRBV27,many,TRBJ1-1,CASSSTEAYTEAFF,TGTGCCAGCAGTTCGACAGAAGCCTACACTGAAGCTTTCTTT
.,TRBV6-2/TRBV6-3,many,TRBJ2-3,CASSSPPDTQYF,TGTGCCAGCAGTTCCCCCCCAGATACGCAGTATTTT
TRBD1,TRBV12-3/TRBV12-4,many,TRBJ2-2,CASSYRGLNTGELFF,TGTGCCAGCAGTTACAGGGGCCTAAACACCGGGGAGCTGTTTTTT
TRBD1,TRBV12-3/TRBV12-4,many,TRBJ2-6,CASSFTGAGANVLTF,TGTGCCAGCAGCTTTACAGGGGCCGGGGCCAACGTCCTGACTTTC
.,TRBV7-2,many,TRBJ2-2,CASSFRGPDTGELFF,TGTGCCAGCAGCTTTCGGGGGCCAGACACCGGGGAGCTGTTTTTT
.,TRBV6-2/TRBV6-3,many,TRBJ1-5,CASSGQHYQPQHF,TGTGCCAGCAGCGGACAGCACTATCAGCCCCAGCATTTT
TRBD1,TRBV18,many,TRBJ2-7,CASSRLDRGEQYF,TGTGCCAGCTCACGACTGGACAGGGGAGAGCAGTACTTC
.,TRBV29-1,many,TRBJ2-4,CSVEGKKNIQYF,TGCAGCGTTGAAGGCAAGAAAAACATTCAGTACTTC
TRBD1,TRBV13,few,TRBJ2-7,CASRPLGQGNYEQYF,TGTGCCAGCAGACCATTGGGACAGGGCAACTACGAGCAGTACTTC
.,TRBV5-1,many,TRBJ2-1,CASSLVSQAYNEQFF,TGCGCCAGCAGCTTGGTGTCCCAGGCGTACAATGAGCAGTTCTTC
.,TRBV11-2,many,TRBJ2-3,CASSSLPLDTQYF,TGTGCCAGCAGCTCATTGCCTTTGGATACGCAGTATTTT
.,TRBV20-1,many,TRBJ2-7,CSASGLAYEQYF,TGCAGTGCTAGCGGGTTAGCCTACGAGCAGTACTTC
.,TRBV19,.,TRBJ2-2,CASSIGGGAVTGELFF,TGTGCCAGTAGTATTGGGGGGGGCGCCGTCACCGGGGAGCTGTTTTTT
.,TRBV3-1,.,TRBJ1-2,CASSQSSRNRESGYTF,TGTGCCAGCAGCCAAAGTTCTCGGAACAGGGAAAGCGGCTACACCTTC
.,TRBV5-1,.,TRBJ1-2,CASSTGTRYGYTF,TGCGCCAGCAGCACTGGGACCAGATATGGCTACACCTTC
.,TRBV2,few,TRBJ2-2,CASSEAFRASTRENTGELFF,TGTGCCAGCAGTGAAGCATTCAGGGCCTCGACCCGAGAGAACACCGGGGAGCTGTTTTTT
.,TRBV27,.,TRBJ2-2,CASSFNVDTGELFF,TGTGCCAGCAGTTTTAACGTTGACACCGGGGAGCTGTTTTTT
.,TRBV27,many,TRBJ2-7,CASSLLGRTYEQYF,TGTGCCAGCAGTTTATTGGGCAGAACCTACGAGCAGTACTTC
.,TRBV12-3/TRBV12-4,many,TRBJ2-1,CASSFGPRADNEQFF,TGTGCCAGCAGTTTTGGGCCCAGGGCCGACAATGAGCAGTTCTTC
TRBD2,TRBV27,many,TRBJ2-1,CASSVGLAYNEQFF,TGTGCCAGCAGTGTCGGACTAGCGTACAATGAGCAGTTCTTC
.,TRBV5-6,.,TRBJ2-1,CASSFASGGRTYNEQFF,TGTGCCAGCAGCTTCGCTTCTGGGGGGAGAACCTACAATGAGCAGTTCTTC
.,TRBV12-3/TRBV12-4,many,TRBJ1-3,CASSLSPGASGNTIYF,TGTGCCAGCAGTTTGAGCCCGGGGGCATCTGGAAACACCATATATTTT
TRBD2,TRBV20-1,few,TRBJ2-1,CSARARLAGVWNEQFF,TGCAGTGCTAGAGCCCGACTAGCGGGAGTGTGGAATGAGCAGTTCTTC
TRBD2,TRBV2,few,TRBJ2-1,CASSETASGHNEQFF,TGTGCCAGCAGTGAAACAGCTAGCGGACACAATGAGCAGTTCTTC
.,TRBV7-8,many,TRBJ1-1,CASSRAPGGDITEAFF,TGTGCCAGCAGCCGGGCACCGGGGGGGGATATTACTGAAGCTTTCTTT
TRBD1,TRBV6-5,.,TRBJ2-1,CASRQQGGSYNEQFF,TGTGCCAGCAGGCAACAGGGGGGTTCATACAATGAGCAGTTCTTC
.,TRBV27,many,TRBJ1-6,CASSLGPGSGSPLHF,TGTGCCAGCAGTTTAGGGCCCGGTTCAGGGTCACCCCTCCACTTT
TRBD2,TRBV20-1,many,TRBJ2-3,CSARDVGLGTDTQYF,TGCAGTGCTAGAGATGTGGGACTAGGCACAGATACGCAGTATTTT
.,TRBV15,many,TRBJ2-7,CATSGGIAYEQYF,TGTGCCACCAGCGGAGGGATCGCCTACGAGCAGTACTTC
.,TRBV4-1,.,TRBJ2-1,CASSQDSFTSSYNEQFF,TGCGCCAGCAGCCAAGATTCCTTTACGAGCTCCTACAATGAGCAGTTCTTC
.,TRBV21-1,few,TRBJ2-1,CASSNTGEVQFF,TGTGCCAGCAGCAATACCGGGGAGGTGCAGTTCTTC
.,TRBV12-3/TRBV12-4,few,TRBJ1-5,CASSLSRDTGNQPQHF,TGTGCCAGCAGTTTAAGTAGGGACACCGGCAATCAGCCCCAGCATTTT
.,TRBV11-2,many,TRBJ1-1,CASSFRGTLNTEAFF,TGTGCCAGCAGCTTTCGCGGGACGTTGAACACTGAAGCTTTCTTT
TRBD2,TRBV4-3,.,TRBJ2-7,CASSQEGGGTPYEQYF,TGCGCCAGCAGCCAAGAGGGGGGGGGGACTCCTTACGAGCAGTACTTC
TRBD2,TRBV29-1,many,TRBJ2-2,CSVVSPTSGKPGELFF,TGCAGCGTTGTAAGTCCAACTAGCGGGAAACCCGGGGAGCTGTTTTTT
.,TRBV24-1,few,TRBJ1-5,CATSSSPPGPLHF,TGTGCCACCAGCTCATCTCCCCCGGGACCCCTGCATTTT
.,TRBV20-1,.,TRBJ2-5,CSEGNWETQYF,TGCAGTGAAGGAAATTGGGAGACCCAGTACTTC